The clone carrying this T cell receptor beta chain is a singleton in its sample. As yet, its antigen is unknown. The junction does not match germline at one end; this may be a read error. This specimen comes from a study of cytomegalovirus exposure and HLA in healthy donors. Broader study findings: The study had only CMV serostatus as immune exposure information. HLA alleles showed associations with 15,000 to 20,000 TCR beta sequences in a later analysis, at a 0.05 false discovery rate.

Among the donors, all were healthy bone marrow donors. Vbeta (60) and Jbeta (13) primers were used in the PCR. Per the original methods: A follow-up analysis tallied about 80 million unique TCR beta chains, 8.5 million to 14 million shared. Here immunoSEQ multiplex PCR was the method, and the copy in TCRdb shows in-frame clones only, minus some. Clone size and the V and J calls come from that table; the DNA yielded D and trimming. Altogether about 150,000 clones are present, under 90% being singletons, with the ten largest covering 1.5% to 2%. This clonotype originated in a man aged 18 to 30 in good health and CMV-seronegative. Sample: PBMCs.

The CDR3 DNA is TGTTCCAGCATCCCACTTGTTGGAGAGACCCAGTACTTC. This gives the protein CSSIPLVGETQYF. The genes are TRBV7-9 and TRBJ2-5; D is uncertain. Germline CDR1 reads SEHNR; CDR2 reads FQNEAQ (reference sequence). The length of the CDR3 is 13 residues.